A selection of T cell receptor beta chains follows, all from one sample in a study of OX40 agonist ivuxolimab in advanced cancers. Clones were read by immunoSEQ multiplex PCR, and TCRdb kept only the in-frame ones, dropping some. The table has approximately 130,000 clones, just over 90% seen once; the top ten hold 0.9% to 1.2%. This material consisted of CD4+ or CD8+ T cells sorted from blood, taken in a trial of the OX40 agonist ivuxolimab. The source of these receptors is an adult with an advanced solid tumor such as melanoma, head and neck, liver or kidney cancer. Each CDR3 is given with its conserved first and last residue. Fields, in order: clone size, D gene, V gene, J gene, CDR3 length, CDR3 protein, CDR3 DNA. D genes are given only for firm matches. Size is stated for part of the rows, as once, few or many counts, or as a class when the clone is expanded.

abundance: -; d_gene: TRBD2; v_gene: TRBV19; j_gene: TRBJ2-1; len: 18; CDR3aa: CASSRLGGSLTTYNEQFF; CDR3nt: TGTGCCAGTAGTAGACTAGGCGGGAGCCTTACAACCTACAATGAGCAGTTCTTC
abundance: -; d_gene: -; v_gene: TRBV5-4; j_gene: TRBJ1-5; len: 13; CDR3aa: CASSLGSNQPQHF; CDR3nt: TGTGCCAGCAGCTTGGGAAGCAATCAGCCCCAGCATTTT
abundance: few; d_gene: TRBD2; v_gene: TRBV19; j_gene: TRBJ2-4; len: 16; CDR3aa: CASSMDSGSDQNIQYF; CDR3nt: TGTGCCAGTAGTATGGATAGCGGGAGCGACCAAAACATTCAGTACTTC
abundance: -; d_gene: TRBD1; v_gene: TRBV10-3; j_gene: TRBJ1-4; len: 17; CDR3aa: CAISESRDRGTNEKLFF; CDR3nt: TGTGCCATCAGTGAATCCCGGGACAGGGGAACTAATGAAAAACTGTTTTTT
abundance: -; d_gene: -; v_gene: TRBV7-9; j_gene: TRBJ1-2; len: 12; CDR3aa: CASSTSDYGYTF; CDR3nt: TGTGCCAGCAGCACCTCGGACTATGGCTACACCTTC
abundance: few; d_gene: -; v_gene: TRBV11-2; j_gene: TRBJ1-1; len: 13; CDR3aa: CASSPQGNTEAFF; CDR3nt: TGTGCCAGCAGCCCACAGGGGAACACTGAAGCTTTCTTT
abundance: -; d_gene: -; v_gene: TRBV9; j_gene: TRBJ2-1; len: 14; CDR3aa: CASSGGGPYNEQFF; CDR3nt: TGTGCCAGCAGCGGTGGGGGGCCCTACAATGAGCAGTTCTTC
abundance: -; d_gene: -; v_gene: TRBV7-6; j_gene: TRBJ2-3; len: 11; CDR3aa: CASSFQDTQYF; CDR3nt: TGTGCCAGCAGCTTTCAAGATACGCAGTATTTT
abundance: -; d_gene: -; v_gene: TRBV6-5; j_gene: TRBJ2-3; len: 16; CDR3aa: CASSYSLGIGTDTQYF; CDR3nt: TGTGCCAGCAGTTACTCCTTGGGGATCGGCACAGATACGCAGTATTTT
abundance: -; d_gene: TRBD1; v_gene: TRBV19; j_gene: TRBJ1-5; len: 14; CDR3aa: CASSSGQGIQPQHF; CDR3nt: TGTGCCAGTAGTTCGGGACAGGGGATTCAGCCCCAGCATTTT
abundance: -; d_gene: TRBD1; v_gene: TRBV7-2; j_gene: TRBJ2-4; len: 17; CDR3aa: CASSRLIQTGQENIQYF; CDR3nt: TGTGCCAGCAGCCGCCTGATTCAGACAGGGCAAGAAAACATTCAGTACTTC
abundance: -; d_gene: -; v_gene: TRBV27; j_gene: TRBJ2-3; len: 15; CDR3aa: CASSSTGYYTDTQYF; CDR3nt: TGTGCCAGCAGTTCCACAGGCTACTACACAGATACGCAGTATTTT
abundance: few; d_gene: -; v_gene: TRBV7-3; j_gene: TRBJ2-2; len: 15; CDR3aa: CASSLGTVETGELFF; CDR3nt: TGTGCCAGCAGTTTGGGTACGGTCGAGACCGGGGAGCTGTTTTTT
abundance: -; d_gene: TRBD2; v_gene: TRBV5-3; j_gene: TRBJ2-6; len: 17; CDR3aa: CARSVNSGSYGANVLTF; CDR3nt: TGTGCCAGAAGCGTCAATAGCGGGAGTTATGGGGCCAACGTCCTGACTTTC
abundance: -; d_gene: TRBD1; v_gene: TRBV19; j_gene: TRBJ2-5; len: 15; CDR3aa: CASAPGGSVGKTQYF; CDR3nt: TGTGCCAGTGCCCCAGGGGGCTCAGTCGGAAAGACCCAGTACTTC
abundance: -; d_gene: TRBD1; v_gene: TRBV6-6; j_gene: TRBJ2-7; len: 15; CDR3aa: CASSYSGTGIYEQYF; CDR3nt: TGTGCCAGCAGTTATTCCGGGACAGGGATATACGAGCAGTACTTC
abundance: -; d_gene: -; v_gene: TRBV7-3; j_gene: TRBJ2-1; len: 14; CDR3aa: CASSPQQGINEQFF; CDR3nt: TGTGCCAGCAGCCCCCAACAGGGAATCAATGAGCAGTTCTTC
abundance: -; d_gene: -; v_gene: TRBV9; j_gene: TRBJ2-3; len: 15; CDR3aa: CASSARLTGTDTQYF; CDR3nt: TGTGCCAGCAGCGCCCGACTGACAGGCACAGATACGCAGTATTTT
abundance: once; d_gene: -; v_gene: TRBV19; j_gene: TRBJ2-2; len: 17; CDR3aa: CASSIAPQGVLAGELFF; CDR3nt: TGTGCCAGTAGTATAGCCCCACAGGGCGTCTTAGCCGGGGAGCTGTTTTTT
abundance: -; d_gene: TRBD2; v_gene: TRBV7-2; j_gene: TRBJ2-7; len: 15; CDR3aa: CASSLGTSGTYEQYF; CDR3nt: TGTGCCAGCAGTTTGGGGACTAGCGGAACCTACGAGCAGTACTTC
abundance: -; d_gene: -; v_gene: TRBV7-8; j_gene: TRBJ1-4; len: 14; CDR3aa: CASSLGRLNEKLFF; CDR3nt: TGTGCCAGCAGCTTAGGCCGGTTAAATGAAAAACTGTTTTTT
abundance: -; d_gene: -; v_gene: TRBV28; j_gene: TRBJ1-4; len: 15; CDR3aa: CASRSSGTRYGKLFF; CDR3nt: TGTGCCAGCAGATCATCCGGGACACGGTACGGGAAACTGTTTTTT
abundance: -; d_gene: -; v_gene: TRBV28; j_gene: TRBJ2-7; len: 15; CDR3aa: CASSLGGPSSYEQYF; CDR3nt: TGTGCCAGCAGTTTGGGGGGGCCCAGCTCCTACGAGCAGTACTTC
abundance: -; d_gene: -; v_gene: TRBV7-9; j_gene: TRBJ2-2; len: 19; CDR3aa: CASSFFLGDSGINTGELFF; CDR3nt: TGTGCCAGCAGCTTCTTCCTGGGAGATTCGGGGATAAACACCGGGGAGCTGTTTTTT
abundance: once; d_gene: -; v_gene: TRBV7-3; j_gene: TRBJ2-3; len: 14; CDR3aa: CASSAVGGQDTQYF; CDR3nt: TGTGCCAGCAGCGCCGTAGGGGGGCAAGATACGCAGTATTTT
abundance: -; d_gene: -; v_gene: TRBV9; j_gene: TRBJ2-7; len: 14; CDR3aa: CASSVEGGQYEQYF; CDR3nt: TGTGCCAGCAGCGTAGAAGGGGGGCAGTACGAGCAGTACTTC
abundance: -; d_gene: -; v_gene: TRBV5-1; j_gene: TRBJ1-5; len: 15; CDR3aa: CASSLTGQSNQPQHF; CDR3nt: TGCGCCAGCAGCTTGACAGGACAAAGCAATCAGCCCCAGCATTTT
abundance: -; d_gene: -; v_gene: TRBV28; j_gene: TRBJ2-1; len: 14; CDR3aa: CASSLSQGHNEQFF; CDR3nt: TGTGCCAGCAGTTTGAGCCAGGGTCACAATGAGCAGTTCTTC
abundance: -; d_gene: TRBD2; v_gene: TRBV15; j_gene: TRBJ2-3; len: 17; CDR3aa: CATSRGFGEGRADTQYF; CDR3nt: TGTGCCACCAGCAGAGGGTTTGGGGAGGGCCGGGCAGATACGCAGTATTTT
abundance: -; d_gene: -; v_gene: TRBV27; j_gene: TRBJ2-5; len: 12; CDR3aa: CASWTDEETQYF; CDR3nt: TGTGCCAGTTGGACTGATGAAGAGACCCAGTACTTC
abundance: few; d_gene: TRBD1; v_gene: TRBV2; j_gene: TRBJ1-5; len: 14; CDR3aa: CASRGTGDNQPQHF; CDR3nt: TGTGCCAGCAGGGGGACAGGGGATAATCAGCCCCAGCATTTT
abundance: -; d_gene: TRBD1; v_gene: TRBV12-5; j_gene: TRBJ2-2; len: 15; CDR3aa: CASGLLTGGTGELFF; CDR3nt: TGTGCTAGTGGTTTGTTAACAGGGGGCACCGGGGAGCTGTTTTTT
abundance: once; d_gene: TRBD1; v_gene: TRBV28; j_gene: TRBJ1-1; len: 15; CDR3aa: CASSTSGTVNTEAFF; CDR3nt: TGTGCCAGCAGCACTTCCGGGACAGTGAACACTGAAGCTTTCTTT
abundance: once; d_gene: TRBD1; v_gene: TRBV7-1; j_gene: TRBJ1-2; len: 14; CDR3aa: CASSFGQGRNGYTF; CDR3nt: TGTGCCAGCAGCTTCGGACAGGGTAGGAATGGCTACACCTTC
abundance: -; d_gene: -; v_gene: TRBV29-1; j_gene: TRBJ2-6; len: 14; CDR3aa: CSVEAGSGANVLTF; CDR3nt: TGCAGCGTTGAGGCAGGGTCTGGGGCCAACGTCCTGACTTTC
abundance: -; d_gene: -; v_gene: TRBV19; j_gene: TRBJ1-1; len: 13; CDR3aa: CAHLAQENTEAFF; CDR3nt: TGTGCCCACCTGGCGCAGGAGAACACTGAAGCTTTCTTT
abundance: -; d_gene: -; v_gene: TRBV14; j_gene: TRBJ1-1; len: 17; CDR3aa: CASSQDLGPGLNTEAFF; CDR3nt: TGTGCCAGCAGCCAAGATTTGGGGCCAGGGCTGAACACTGAAGCTTTCTTT
abundance: -; d_gene: -; v_gene: TRBV28; j_gene: TRBJ1-3; len: 13; CDR3aa: CASSLGQQNTIYF; CDR3nt: TGTGCCAGCAGTTTAGGGCAACAAAACACCATATATTTT
abundance: -; d_gene: -; v_gene: TRBV28; j_gene: TRBJ2-5; len: 13; CDR3aa: CASGTDIEETQYF; CDR3nt: TGTGCCAGCGGAACAGACATCGAAGAGACCCAGTACTTC
abundance: -; d_gene: -; v_gene: TRBV27; j_gene: TRBJ2-7; len: 14; CDR3aa: CASSFLGENYEQYF; CDR3nt: TGTGCCAGCAGTTTCCTTGGGGAAAACTACGAGCAGTACTTC
abundance: once; d_gene: -; v_gene: TRBV18; j_gene: TRBJ1-1; len: 15; CDR3aa: CASSPMTGMNTEAFF; CDR3nt: TGTGCCAGCTCACCCATGACAGGAATGAACACTGAAGCTTTCTTT
abundance: -; d_gene: TRBD2; v_gene: TRBV2; j_gene: TRBJ2-1; len: 22; CDR3aa: CASSEVADFWTSGRDTYNEQFF; CDR3nt: TGTGCCAGCAGTGAAGTGGCTGACTTTTGGACTAGCGGGAGGGACACCTACAATGAGCAGTTCTTC
abundance: -; d_gene: -; v_gene: TRBV5-1; j_gene: TRBJ1-2; len: 14; CDR3aa: CASSLDRDKGGYTF; CDR3nt: TGCGCCAGCAGCTTGGACAGGGACAAGGGTGGCTACACCTTC
abundance: -; d_gene: TRBD1; v_gene: TRBV18; j_gene: TRBJ2-7; len: 13; CDR3aa: CASSLQGGYEQYF; CDR3nt: TGTGCCAGCTCATTACAGGGGGGATACGAGCAGTACTTC
abundance: -; d_gene: -; v_gene: TRBV7-2; j_gene: TRBJ1-1; len: 14; CDR3aa: CASSRGQGEVEAFF; CDR3nt: TGTGCCAGCAGTCGGGGGCAGGGAGAGGTTGAAGCTTTCTTT
abundance: few; d_gene: -; v_gene: TRBV7-3; j_gene: TRBJ1-1; len: 14; CDR3aa: CASSLLGRGTEAFF; CDR3nt: TGTGCCAGCAGCTTACTCGGGCGGGGCACTGAAGCTTTCTTT
abundance: -; d_gene: -; v_gene: TRBV19; j_gene: TRBJ1-1; len: 14; CDR3aa: CASSIIRGNTEAFF; CDR3nt: TGTGCCAGTAGTATTATAAGAGGGAACACTGAAGCTTTCTTT
abundance: -; d_gene: TRBD1; v_gene: TRBV30; j_gene: TRBJ2-6; len: 16; CDR3aa: CGQPKGAISGANVLTF; CDR3nt: TGTGGCCAACCCAAGGGGGCAATCTCTGGGGCCAACGTCCTGACTTTC
abundance: -; d_gene: TRBD1; v_gene: TRBV13; j_gene: TRBJ1-4; len: 18; CDR3aa: CASSSSTGTGVRNEKLFF; CDR3nt: TGTGCCAGCAGCTCCTCGACCGGGACAGGGGTGCGGAATGAAAAACTGTTTTTT
abundance: -; d_gene: TRBD1; v_gene: TRBV5-6; j_gene: TRBJ1-5; len: 13; CDR3aa: CASSLDRDQPQHF; CDR3nt: TGTGCCAGCAGCTTAGACAGGGATCAGCCCCAGCATTTT
abundance: -; d_gene: -; v_gene: TRBV5-1; j_gene: TRBJ2-7; len: 13; CDR3aa: CASSREAAYEQYF; CDR3nt: TGCGCCAGCAGCAGGGAAGCTGCCTACGAGCAGTACTTC
abundance: -; d_gene: -; v_gene: TRBV2; j_gene: TRBJ1-5; len: 17; CDR3aa: CASSTGRGVTSNQPQHF; CDR3nt: TGTGCCAGCAGCACCGGGAGAGGAGTTACTAGCAATCAGCCCCAGCATTTT
abundance: -; d_gene: -; v_gene: TRBV28; j_gene: TRBJ1-2; len: 14; CDR3aa: CASNDPQGHYGYTF; CDR3nt: TGTGCCAGCAACGATCCGCAGGGACACTATGGCTACACCTTC
abundance: -; d_gene: TRBD2; v_gene: TRBV18; j_gene: TRBJ2-1; len: 16; CDR3aa: CASSPTGLAGGHEQFF; CDR3nt: TGTGCCAGCTCACCGACGGGACTAGCGGGAGGGCATGAGCAGTTCTTC